One and the same sample provided the 8 T cell receptor beta chains below, sequenced in a study of cytomegalovirus exposure and HLA in healthy donors. 13 Jbeta primers and 60 Vbeta primers were used for the PCR. Assay used: immunoSEQ multiplex PCR; TCRdb lists only in-frame clones, some missing. The sample yields more than 95,000 clones, 70% to 80% seen once. The sample taken for sequencing was PBMCs. These receptors were obtained from a man aged 45 to 65 in good health and CMV-seropositive.

This clone showed up just a few times. This CDR3 reads CASTIAGGETQYF. Here the CDR3 DNA reads TGTGCCAGCACCATAGCGGGAGGAGAGACCCAGTACTTC. The rearrangement links TRBV7-9 to TRBJ2-5; the match to TRBD2 covers 10 bases. The ends lost 7 bases at V and 4 bases at J; junction bases unmatched: 3. Germline CDR1 and CDR2: SEHNR and FQNEAQ (reference sequence). The CDR3 length is 13 residues. The full variable domain, rest sourced from reference TRBV7-9 and TRBJ2-5, is DTGVSQNPRHKITKRGQNVTFRCDPISEHNRLYWYRQTLGQGPEFLTYFQNEAQLEKSRLLSDRFSAERPKGSFSTLEIQRTEQGDSAMYLCASTIAGGETQYFGPGTRLLVL.

The V call is TRBV5-6, the J call TRBJ1-2; 7 nucleotides agree with TRBD1. CDR1 is SGHDT, CDR2 YYEEEE, per germline. This CDR3 comprises 15 residues. Trimming at V came to 4 bases and at J to 4 bases, leaving 10 bases not matched to a gene. The CDR3 is CASSPGQFLTYGYTF. CDR3 in DNA: TGTGCCAGCAGCCCGGGACAGTTTCTTACCTATGGCTACACCTTC.

CDR3 bases: TGTGCCAGTAGTGGGACAGGGCATGAAAAACTGTTTTTT. Encoded protein: CASSGTGHEKLFF. The V and J genes are TRBV19 and TRBJ1-4, with 9 bases matching TRBD1. The CDR3 extends over 13 amino acids. V lost 5 bases, J lost 6 bases, and 1 base stayed unmatched. Per the germline V gene, CDR1 is LNHDA and CDR2 is SQIVND (reference sequence). The variable domain in full, completed from reference TRBV19 and TRBJ1-4, reads DGGITQSPKYLFRKEGQNVTLSCEQNLNHDAMYWYRQDPGQGLRLIYYSQIVNDFQKGDIAEGYSVSREKKESFPLTVTSAQKNPTAFYLCASSGTGHEKLFFGSGTQLSVL.

This rearrangement joins TRBV5-1 to TRBJ2-5; TRBD2 matches 7 bases. V was clipped by 5 bases and J by 1 base; unmatched bases: 8. CDR1 and CDR2 (germline): SGHRS, YFSETQ. The CDR3 is 15 residues long. CDR3 sequence reads: CASRLRERGQETQYF. CDR3 in DNA: TGCGCCAGCAGACTTCGCGAGCGGGGCCAAGAGACCCAGTACTTC.

The gene calls are TRBV30 and TRBJ2-7, with D unresolved. From germline, CDR1 is GTSNPN and CDR2 SVGIG (reference sequence). Trimming took off 4 bases at V and 0 bases at J, with 7 bases between the two ends. This CDR3 is built from 12 residues. The CDR3 reads CAWTRSSYEQYF. DNA of the CDR3: TGTGCCTGGACGAGGAGCTCCTACGAGCAGTACTTC.

V and J are TRBV9 and TRBJ1-4, with D possibly being TRBD1 (6 bases). The germline V and J ends were trimmed by 0 bases and 7 bases, with 13 bases remaining between them. The CDR3 runs 15 residues. CDR1 is SGDLS and CDR2 is YYNGEE in the germline V gene. The CDR3 loop is CASSVGPGESEKLFF. The CDR3 region has the DNA TGTGCCAGCAGCGTAGGTCCAGGGGAAAGTGAAAAACTGTTTTTT.

The rearrangement links TRBV5-1 to TRBJ2-7; TRBD1 is a possible D gene (6 bases). Germline CDR1 reads SGHRS; CDR2 reads YFSETQ. V was cut by 3 bases and J by 4 bases, with 11 bases left in between. The length of the CDR3 is 13 residues. CDR3 bases: TGCGCCAGCAGCTCTTTAAGGGGGTACGAGCAGTACTTC. Protein: CASSSLRGYEQYF.

This chain joins TRBV15 and TRBJ2-1; 12 bases match TRBD2. There are 16 residues in the CDR3. Losses at the gene ends were 6 bases for V and 6 bases for J; bases not matched to a gene: 9. The germline CDR1 and CDR2 sequences are LNHNV and YYDKDF (reference sequence). This CDR3 reads CATRSTGLAGGNEQFF. The CDR3 region has the DNA TGTGCCACCAGATCTACGGGACTAGCGGGTGGCAATGAGCAGTTCTTC. Full variable domain (remainder filled in from reference TRBV15 and TRBJ2-1): DAMVIQNPRYQVTQFGKPVTLSCSQTLNHNVMYWYQQKSSQAPKLLFHYYDKDFNNEADTPDNFQSRRPNTSFCFLDIRSPGLGDTAMYLCATRSTGLAGGNEQFFGPGTRLTVL.